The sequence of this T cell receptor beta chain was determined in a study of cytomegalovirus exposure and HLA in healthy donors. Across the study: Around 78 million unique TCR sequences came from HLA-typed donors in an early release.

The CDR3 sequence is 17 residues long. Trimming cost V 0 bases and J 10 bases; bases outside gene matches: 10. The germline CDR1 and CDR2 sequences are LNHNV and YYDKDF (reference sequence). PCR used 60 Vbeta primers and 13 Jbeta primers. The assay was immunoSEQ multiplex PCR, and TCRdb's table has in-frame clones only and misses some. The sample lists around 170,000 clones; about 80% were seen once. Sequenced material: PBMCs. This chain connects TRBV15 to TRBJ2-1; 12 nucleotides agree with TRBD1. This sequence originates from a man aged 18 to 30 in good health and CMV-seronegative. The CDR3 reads CATSRDWPGTGGGEQFF. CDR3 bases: TGTGCCACCAGCAGAGATTGGCCCGGGACAGGGGGCGGAGAGCAGTTCTTC.